This T cell receptor (beta chain) is from a study of PD-1 and CTLA-4 blockade in melanoma. The method was immunoSEQ multiplex PCR; TCRdb's version includes in-frame clones alone and lacks a portion of them. In the table there are over 25,000 clones, about 89% of which are singletons. Germline loops: CDR1 ENHRY, CDR2 SYGVKD. V lost 6 bases, J lost 6 bases, and 8 bases lay in between. This CDR3 is 11 amino acids long. This clonotype was sampled from a human donor with melanoma. The sample in question was CD8+ T cells from peripheral blood, obtained before anti-PD-1 treatment. This chain links TRBV10-3 with TRBJ1-1; D is uncertain. CDR3 residues: CAISQASEAFF. For the CDR3, the DNA is TGTGCCATCAGCCAGGCCTCTGAAGCTTTCTTT.